This record concerns one TCR beta chain sequence. The junction had 15 bases not matched to a gene; V was cut back by 6 bases and J by 1 base. Germline-derived CDR1 and CDR2 are MRHNA and SNTAGT. This CDR3 spans 17 amino acids. Some clones are missing from TCRdb's copy, which holds only in-frame ones; the method was immunoSEQ multiplex PCR. The sample has more than 200,000 clones; around 81% are singletons. The sample comes from a study of blood T cell repertoires in COVID-19. Study-wide background: Sources were T cells, B-cell-depleted T cells, or PBMCs; the material itself was cDNA or gDNA.

The receptor's source is a woman aged 40 to 49 with acute COVID-19. Sequencing was carried out using PBMCs or T cells enriched from blood (not recorded which). The chain links TRBV6-4 to TRBJ2-7, with 7 bases fitting TRBD1. DNA of the CDR3: TGTGCCAGCAGGGAAAGTCTCCCGGGACAGAAATCCTACGAGCAGTACTTC. Translation gives CASRESLPGQKSYEQYF.